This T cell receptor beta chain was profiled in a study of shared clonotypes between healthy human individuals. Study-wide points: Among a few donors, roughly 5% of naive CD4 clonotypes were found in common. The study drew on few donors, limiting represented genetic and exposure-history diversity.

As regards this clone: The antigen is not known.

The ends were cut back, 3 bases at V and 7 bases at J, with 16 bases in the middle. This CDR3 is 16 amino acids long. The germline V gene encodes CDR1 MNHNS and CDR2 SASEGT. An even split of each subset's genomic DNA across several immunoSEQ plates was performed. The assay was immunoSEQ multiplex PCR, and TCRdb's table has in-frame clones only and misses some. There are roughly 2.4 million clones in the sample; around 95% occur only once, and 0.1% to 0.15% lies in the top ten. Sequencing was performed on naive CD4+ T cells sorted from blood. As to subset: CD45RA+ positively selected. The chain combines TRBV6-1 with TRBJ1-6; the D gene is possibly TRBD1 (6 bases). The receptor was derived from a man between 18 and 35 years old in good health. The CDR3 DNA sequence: TGTGCCAGCAGTGAGGAGGCAGGGGTTTGGAATTCACCCCTCCACTTT. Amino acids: CASSEEAGVWNSPLHF.